One sample yielded the 25 T cell receptor beta chains listed below, sequenced in a study of cytotoxic CD8 clonotypes in ibrutinib-treated CLL. Generated by immunoSEQ multiplex PCR, the TCRdb table keeps only in-frame clones and is missing some. The sample holds approximately 50,000 clones, 54% seen once. Specimen: PBMCs, collected at disease progression, from a patient treated with ibrutinib. The receptors stem from a human donor with chronic lymphocytic leukemia.

The V call is TRBV5-8, the J call TRBJ1-5; TRBD1 is a possible D gene (5 bases). Germline-derived CDR1 and CDR2 are SGHTS and YDEGEE. V shed 5 bases and J shed 2 bases, with 17 bases lying between them. The CDR3 totals 16 residues. This chain's CDR3 is CASSKGTSTRNQPQHF. The CDR3 nucleotides are TGTGCCAGCAGTAAGGGGACCTCGACGCGCAATCAGCCCCAGCATTTT.

The chain uses TRBV6-5 and TRBJ2-1; TRBD2 aligns across 13 bases. Germline V gene data show CDR1 as MNHEY and CDR2 as SVGAGI. V was pared by 3 bases and J by 9 bases, with 5 bases of the junction left unmatched. CDR3 length equals 15 residues. The CDR3 loop reads CASSYTSGRAVEQFF. DNA of the CDR3: TGTGCCAGCAGTTATACTAGCGGGAGGGCCGTTGAGCAGTTCTTC.

The V call is TRBV27, the J call TRBJ2-2; D perhaps matches TRBD2 (6 bases). The CDR3 is 16 amino acids. Trimming removed 1 base from V and 4 bases from J, with 13 bases in between. Germline CDR1 is MNHEY and CDR2 is SMNVEV (reference sequence). DNA of the CDR3: TGTGCCAGCAGTTTATTCAAGATCGGGAGCACCGGGGAGCTGTTTTTT. Translating gives CASSLFKIGSTGELFF.

The genes are TRBV13 and TRBJ2-7; 7 positions match TRBD2. The CDR3 has 14 residues. Trimming removed 1 base from V and 5 bases from J; junction bases left unmatched: 5. Germline V gene sequence: CDR1 PRHDT, CDR2 FYEKMQ (reference sequence). DNA of the CDR3: TGTGCCAGCAGCTTAGAGGGAGGGCCAGACGAGCAGTACTTC. Its translation: CASSLEGGPDEQYF.

This clone came up once. The chain links TRBV7-3 to TRBJ2-1; D uncertain. The CDR3 sequence is 13 residues long. Germline lookup yields CDR1 SGHTA and CDR2 FQGTGA. V was trimmed by 1 base and J by 5 bases, leaving 6 bases between them. As DNA, the CDR3 is TGTGCCAGCAGCTTAAACAGAAACAATGAGCAGTTCTTC. Its protein is CASSLNRNNEQFF.

This rearrangement joins TRBV10-3 to TRBJ2-7; 11 nucleotides agree with TRBD2. Germline V CDR1 and CDR2: ENHRY, SYGVKD. The V gene end was trimmed by 6 bases and the J gene end by 6 bases; junction bases not matched to a gene: 7. CDR3 length equals 14 residues. This CDR3 is CAISLSGGAGEQYF. The CDR3 DNA reads TGTGCCATCAGCCTTAGCGGGGGGGCCGGCGAGCAGTACTTC.

The chain is built from TRBV6-5 and TRBJ1-6; TRBD1 agrees at 7 bases. The CDR3 is 14 amino acids. Germline values: CDR1 MNHEY, CDR2 SVGAGI. V lost 5 bases to trimming and J lost 9 bases; unmatched junction nucleotides: 7. The CDR3 here is CASSTGVRGSPLHF. The CDR3 nucleotides read TGTGCCAGCAGTACAGGGGTCAGGGGTTCACCCCTCCACTTT.

The chain has TRBV7-6 and TRBJ2-7, with D perhaps assigned TRBD1 or TRBD2 (5 bases each). This CDR3 is built from 14 residues. The V and J ends lost 1 base and 2 bases respectively, with 9 bases between them. Germline-derived CDR1 and CDR2 are SGHVS and FNYEAQ. Here the CDR3 DNA reads TGTGCCAGCAGCTTAGGGGACCCAACCTACGAGCAGTACTTC. It translates to CASSLGDPTYEQYF.

This clone has more than one count but fewer than ten. Here the CDR3 DNA reads TGTGCCAGCAGTTCACCGGGACAGATTAACTATGGCTACACCTTC. Amino acids: CASSSPGQINYGYTF. V usage is TRBV6-5 and J usage is TRBJ1-2; 7 positions match TRBD1. CDR1 and CDR2 from the germline V gene are MNHEY and SVGAGI. The CDR3 extends over 15 amino acids. V lost 4 bases to trimming and J lost 1 base; unmatched junction nucleotides: 6.

The rearrangement joins TRBV7-2 to TRBJ1-6; D is uncertain. Trimming removed 7 bases from V and 10 bases from J, with 20 bases in between. The CDR3 is made up of 15 amino acids. Germline assignment: CDR1 SGHTA and CDR2 FQGNSA. As DNA, the CDR3 is TGTGCCAGCACCCGGGTTCCCACTTTCCCCTCACCCCTCCACTTT. Its translation is CASTRVPTFPSPLHF.

This clone was recorded once. This sequence joins TRBV9 and TRBJ1-1, with TRBD1 as a possible D gene (5 bases). CDR1 is SGDLS and CDR2 is YYNGEE in the germline V gene. V was shortened by 4 bases and J by 0 bases, with 10 bases between the two germline ends. The CDR3 consists of 14 residues. CDR3 DNA sequence: TGTGCCAGCAGCCCGGGGACCTTGAACACTGAAGCTTTCTTT. It is translated as CASSPGTLNTEAFF.

The V call is TRBV4-2, the J call TRBJ1-1; D remains unclear. Trimming left V 4 bases short and J 3 bases short, with 6 bases between. The length of the CDR3 is 12 residues. Looked up from germline, CDR1 is LGHNA and CDR2 is YNFKEQ. CDR3 coding DNA: TGTGCCAGCAGCCTCACGGACACTGAAGCTTTCTTT. It codes for CASSLTDTEAFF.

There are a few counts of this clone. For the CDR3, the DNA is TGCGCCAGCAGCCAAGTGCTTGGGGGCCAAGGGGGCTACACCTTC. Residues: CASSQVLGGQGGYTF. The chain has TRBV4-3 and TRBJ1-2; TRBD1 might be the D (6 bases). The ends were cut back, 1 base at V and 8 bases at J, with 17 bases in the middle. Germline CDR1 reads LGHNA; CDR2 reads YSLEER. The CDR3 has 15 amino acids.

The chain joins TRBV19 to TRBJ1-5; 11 bases align to TRBD1. Germline trimming cut 7 bases from V and 6 bases from J; bases unmatched to any gene: 5. The CDR3 is 14 residues long. The germline V gene has CDR1 LNHDA and CDR2 SQIVND (reference sequence). The CDR3 DNA follows: TGTGCCAGTACCGGGACAGGGGGTACTCAGCCCCAGCATTTT. It codes for CASTGTGGTQPQHF.

The chain carries TRBV28 and TRBJ2-7; TRBD1 might be the D (6 bases). The V and J ends lost 3 bases and 7 bases respectively, with 13 bases between them. Germline V CDR1 and CDR2: MDHEN, SYDVKM. The CDR3 is made up of 13 amino acids. This CDR3 reads CASSLDSPYEQYF. As DNA, the CDR3 is TGTGCCAGCAGTTTGGACAGCCCTTATGAGCAGTACTTC.

This clone appeared a few times. V is TRBV25-1 and J is TRBJ1-6, with 8 bases fitting TRBD1. The germline CDR1 and CDR2 sequences are MGHDK and SYGVNS. The CDR3 sequence is 15 residues long. With 6 bases clipped from V and 5 bases from J, the junction kept 6 bases outside the gene matches. The DNA for the CDR3 is TGTGCCAGCAGACATTCGACAGGGGATAATTCACCCCTCCACTTT. It encodes CASRHSTGDNSPLHF.

The genes are TRBV9 and TRBJ2-3, with 7 bases identical to TRBD2. This CDR3 is 16 amino acids long. V trimming: 0 bases; J trimming: 0 bases; junction bases outside the gene matches: 4. Germline assignment: CDR1 SGDLS and CDR2 YYNGEE. CDR3 DNA sequence: TGTGCCAGCAGCGTAGGGCTAGCGGATAGCACAGATACGCAGTATTTT. It translates to CASSVGLADSTDTQYF.

The CDR3 DNA sequence: TGTGCCAGCAGCGTGGAGGGACTAGCGGGGTACGGCGAGCAGTTCTTC. This gives the protein CASSVEGLAGYGEQFF. V usage is TRBV9 and J usage is TRBJ2-1; 13 bases fit TRBD2. Germline V CDR1 and CDR2: SGDLS, YYNGEE. After removal of 2 bases from V and 10 bases from J, the junction contained 9 bases not matched to a gene. CDR3 length: 16 residues.

This clone has more than one count but fewer than ten. The V call is TRBV5-1, the J call TRBJ1-5; no clear D. CDR1 and CDR2 from the germline V gene are SGHRS and YFSETQ. Trimming left V 4 bases short and J 1 base short, with 6 bases between. The length of the CDR3 is 13 residues. CDR3 loop: CASSEGSNQPQHF. The CDR3 nucleotides read TGCGCCAGCAGCGAGGGAAGCAATCAGCCCCAGCATTTT.

The chain recombines TRBV6-4 with TRBJ1-5; the D gene is possibly TRBD1 (6 bases). CDR1 is MRHNA, CDR2 SNTAGT, per germline. Trimming pared 3 bases from V and 7 bases from J, leaving 13 bases between. The CDR3 contains 14 residues. The CDR3 sequence is CASSDSQGHQPQHF. Here the CDR3 DNA reads TGTGCCAGCAGTGATTCCCAGGGGCACCAGCCCCAGCATTTT.

A few counts support this clone. This chain links TRBV7-7 with TRBJ2-1, with a weak D call TRBD1 (5 bases). Germline CDR1 and CDR2: SSHAT and FNYEAQ (reference sequence). There are 13 residues in the CDR3. The V end lost 5 bases, the J end lost 8 bases, and 13 bases lay between the germline ends. The CDR3 DNA follows: TGTGCCAGCAGCAAAGGACAAGACTATGAGCAGTTCTTC. This translates into CASSKGQDYEQFF.

The gene calls are TRBV9 and TRBJ1-4, with TRBD1 matching over 8 bases. This CDR3 has 17 residues. The germline V gene encodes CDR1 SGDLS and CDR2 YYNGEE. Trimming took 4 bases from V and 8 from J; bases not matched to a gene: 16. The CDR3 bases are TGTGCCAGCAGCCAGGGGGCAGGGCGGGGACTAGGCGAAAAACTGTTTTTT. Its protein is CASSQGAGRGLGEKLFF. The full variable domain, completed using reference TRBV9 and TRBJ1-4, is DSGVTQTPKHLITATGQRVTLRCSPRSGDLSVYWYQQSLDQGLQFLIQYYNGEERAKGNILERFSAQQFPDLHSELNLSSLELGDSALYFCASSQGAGRGLGEKLFFGSGTQLSVL.

The chain joins TRBV5-1 to TRBJ1-2; possible D gene TRBD1, 5 bases. Trimming cost V 4 bases and J 0 bases, with 10 bases left between them. CDR3 length: 14 amino acids. CDR1 SGHRS and CDR2 YFSETQ come from the germline V gene. The CDR3 reads CASSPGGPNYGYTF. The CDR3 nucleotides are TGCGCCAGCAGCCCTGGGGGACCTAACTATGGCTACACCTTC.

Remarks on this clone: One end of the junction does not line up with germline, which may come from a read error. The rearrangement joins TRBV10-3 to TRBJ1-5; D call uncertain. Germline-derived CDR1 and CDR2 are ENHRY and SYGVKD. CDR3 size: 15 residues. The CDR3 region is CASSYSRRHYQPQHF. The CDR3 nucleotides read TGTGCCAGCAGTTACTCGAGGCGGCATTATCAGCCCCAGCATTTT.

This clone was counted only a few times. The CDR3, as DNA: TGTGCCAGCAGCGTCAGGGGGACAGGGGAGCAGTACTTC. Encoded protein: CASSVRGTGEQYF. This chain uses TRBV11-3 with TRBJ2-7; 9 bases match TRBD1. Germline V gene lookup returns CDR1 SGHNT and CDR2 YENEEA. J was trimmed by 7 bases and V by 5 bases; bases with no gene match: 6. This CDR3 spans 13 amino acids.